These 12 T cell receptor beta chains share one sample of origin, sequenced in a study of early T cells in non-severe SARS-CoV-2 infection. From the 5' RACE reads, TCRdb called clonotypes with MiXCR, one entry per CDR3 protein. The repertoire holds 77,000 or so distinct CDR3 sequences, with 13% to 15% as singletons. Sequenced here: whole blood, sampled at baseline. These receptors were collected from an adult who was a healthcare worker with PCR-confirmed SARS-CoV-2 infection or an uninfected control (not recorded which).

This clonotype was recorded at least ten times. The V call is TRBV6-1, the J call TRBJ2-1, with TRBD1 as a possible D gene (6 bases). The CDR3 sequence is 15 residues long. Germline CDR1 MNHNS, CDR2 SASEGT. V lost 8 bases and J lost 0, with 14 bases in between. CDR3 nucleotides: TGTGCCAGCTGCCGGGACACTCCCTCCTACAATGAGCAGTTCTTC. Translating it yields CASCRDTPSYNEQFF.

The genes are TRBV28 and TRBJ2-3; no firm D call. Germline V CDR1 and CDR2: MDHEN, SYDVKM. This CDR3 contains 12 residues. Trimming pared 6 bases from V and 4 bases from J, leaving 8 bases between. The CDR3 nucleotides read TGTGCCAGCAGGACTGGGGCAGATACGCAGTATTTT. This encodes CASRTGADTQYF.

This clonotype has just a few counts. The genes are TRBV20-1 and TRBJ1-2, with D possibly matching TRBD1 (5 bases). V lost 5 bases, J lost 4 bases, and 8 bases lay in between. The CDR3 runs 11 residues. Germline V gives CDR1 DFQATT, CDR2 SNEGSKA (reference sequence). The CDR3 DNA reads TGCAGTGCTGGGACTGTCTATGGCTACACCTTC. Protein sequence: CSAGTVYGYTF.

In the case of this clonotype: Compared with germline, one end of the junction differs, possibly owing to a read error. V and J are TRBV7-3 and TRBJ2-1; D is uncertain. Germline V gene lookup returns CDR1 SGHTA and CDR2 FQGTGA. The CDR3 consists of 17 residues. The CDR3 spells CASSLRRSYDSYNEQFF. The CDR3 coding sequence is TGTGCCAGCAGTTTAAGAAGGTCTTACGACTCCTACAATGAGCAGTTCTTC.

At least ten counts were recorded for this clonotype. J is TRBJ1-2 and V is TRBV24-1, with 9 bases identical to TRBD1. V was clipped by 4 bases and J by 6 bases; unmatched bases: 14. Germline V gene sequence: CDR1 KGHDR, CDR2 SFDVKD. CDR3 length equals 17 residues. The CDR3: CATSEYNPDRGEDGYTF. The DNA of the CDR3 is TGTGCCACCAGTGAATATAATCCGGACAGGGGCGAGGATGGCTACACCTTC.

The chain combines TRBV5-1 with TRBJ2-1; no definite D call. Germline CDR1 and CDR2: SGHRS and YFSETQ. This CDR3 is 12 amino acids long. V lost 0 bases, J lost 7 bases, and 5 bases lay in between. The CDR3 region is CASSLDRNEQFF. In nucleotides, the CDR3 is TGCGCCAGCAGCTTGGACAGAAATGAGCAGTTCTTC.

This chain joins TRBV2 and TRBJ1-1, with 8 bases matching TRBD1. The V segment lost 10 bases and the J segment 0 bases; nucleotides outside the gene matches: 4. The length of the CDR3 is 13 residues. Germline V gene lookup returns CDR1 SNHLY and CDR2 FYNNEI. The CDR3 protein is CATLDRVNTEAFF. The CDR3 DNA reads as TGTGCCACCTTGGACAGGGTGAACACTGAAGCTTTCTTT.

This clonotype has at least ten counts. The chain recombines TRBV4-1 with TRBJ2-3; D is unclear. CDR1 is MGHRA and CDR2 is YSYEKL in the germline V gene. The CDR3 spans 12 residues. With 2 bases removed from V and 3 bases from J, the gap between germline ends came to 3 bases. In nucleotides, the CDR3 is TGCGCCAGCAGCCAAATGACAGATACGCAGTATTTT. Translated, it gives CASSQMTDTQYF.

This rearrangement joins TRBV6-2 or TRBV6-3 to TRBJ2-1; TRBD2 matches 14 bases. The V gene's germline CDR1 is MNHEY and CDR2 SVGEGT. This CDR3 comprises 20 residues. With 2 bases clipped from V and 3 bases from J, the junction kept 12 bases outside the gene matches. CDR3 in DNA: TGTGCCAGCAGTTACGAGCGTTCGGGACTAGCGGGAGTATTCTACAATGAGCAGTTCTTC. It encodes CASSYERSGLAGVFYNEQFF.

This clonotype showed up many times. The V call is TRBV5-6, the J call TRBJ2-2, with 10 bases matching TRBD2. This CDR3 has 19 residues. The V and J ends lost 2 bases and 2 bases, in that order; junction bases with no gene match: 12. CDR1 is SGHDT, CDR2 YYEEEE, per germline. The CDR3 nucleotides read TGTGCCAGCAGCTTTAGTATAGTAGCGGGAGGCCTTAACACCGGGGAGCTGTTTTTT. This encodes CASSFSIVAGGLNTGELFF.

This clonotype has at least ten counts. The V gene is TRBV27, the J gene TRBJ2-1; TRBD1 is a possible D gene (5 bases). Per the germline V gene, CDR1 is MNHEY and CDR2 is SMNVEV (reference sequence). V was shortened by 4 bases and J by 4 bases, with 17 bases between the two germline ends. This CDR3 spans 16 amino acids. The CDR3 DNA is TGTGCCAGCAGTTACAAGGGGCGGCAGACATACAATGAGCAGTTCTTC. The encoded protein is CASSYKGRQTYNEQFF.

This clonotype was observed many times. V and J are TRBV30 and TRBJ1-6, with D possibly TRBD1 on 5 matching bases. Germline CDR1 GTSNPN, CDR2 SVGIG (reference sequence). This CDR3 spans 14 amino acids. V shed 3 bases and J shed 2 bases, with 8 bases lying between them. The CDR3 nucleotides read TGTGCCTGGAGGGGGGGACCCTATAATTCACCCCTCCACTTT. Amino acid sequence: CAWRGGPYNSPLHF. The full variable domain, in which reference TRBV30 and TRBJ1-6 provide the parts outside the CDR3, is SQTIHQWPATLVQPVGSPLSLECTVEGTSNPNLYWYRQAAGRGLQLLFYSVGIGQISSEVPQNLSASRPQDRQFILSSKKLLLSDSGFYLCAWRGGPYNSPLHFGNGTRLTVT.